This T cell receptor (beta chain) was identified in a study of T-cell reconstitution after alpha-beta-depleted transplantation in children. TCRbeta library preparation incorporated unique molecular identifiers. TCRdb independently ran MiXCR on the PCR reads; one entry per CDR3 protein. In the table there are about 540,000 distinct CDR3 sequences, about 17% of which are singletons. This clonotype turned up a few times. The germline V gene has CDR1 SQVTM and CDR2 ANQGSEA. The CDR3 has 13 amino acids. The V end lost 4 bases, the J end lost 5 bases, and 11 bases lay between the germline ends. The chain recombines TRBV29-1 with TRBJ2-2, with D unclear. Sequencing was performed on PBMCs from the stem cell graft donor, taken from the stem cell graft. This TCR derives from a human donor who donated a stem cell graft to a child with acute lymphoblastic leukemia. The CDR3 protein is CSVVLGDTGELFF. For the CDR3, the DNA is TGCAGCGTTGTCCTAGGAGATACCGGGGAGCTGTTTTTT.